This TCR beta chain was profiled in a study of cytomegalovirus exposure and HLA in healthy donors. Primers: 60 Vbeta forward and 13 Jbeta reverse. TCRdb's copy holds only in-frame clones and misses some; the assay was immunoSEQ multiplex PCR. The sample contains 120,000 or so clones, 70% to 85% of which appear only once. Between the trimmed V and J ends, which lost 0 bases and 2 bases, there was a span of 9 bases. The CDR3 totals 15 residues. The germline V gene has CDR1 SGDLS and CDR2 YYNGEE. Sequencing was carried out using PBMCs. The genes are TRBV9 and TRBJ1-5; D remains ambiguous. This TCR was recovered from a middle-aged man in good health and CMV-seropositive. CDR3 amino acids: CASSVVLEGNQPQHF. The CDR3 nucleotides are TGTGCCAGCAGCGTAGTCTTGGAGGGCAATCAGCCCCAGCATTTT.